This T cell receptor beta chain was sequenced during a study of cytomegalovirus exposure and HLA in healthy donors. Whole-study findings and limits: Most of the TCR beta V segments (in an earlier analysis) were productive either about 87% or about 30% of the time. Later, an analysis found that common viral pathogens appeared to be linked with several of the most significant clusters.

About this clone itself: What it recognizes is unknown.

The study ran its PCR with 60 Vbeta and 13 Jbeta primers. The repertoire was sequenced with immunoSEQ multiplex PCR; TCRdb's copy has only in-frame clones and lacks some. This table holds 100,000 or so clones, 79% found once. This CDR3 has 15 amino acids. Looked up from germline, CDR1 is MNHNS and CDR2 is SASEGT. V dropped 0 bases and J dropped 2 bases, with 8 bases sitting between them. Despite likely unrecorded immune exposures, the donors were nominally healthy at the time of sampling. Source material: PBMCs. The rearrangement links TRBV6-1 to TRBJ1-3; no firm D call. The receptor was isolated from a female donor in good health and CMV-seropositive. In DNA, the CDR3 is TGTGCCAGCAGTGAAGCGTCAGGAACTGGAAACACCATATATTTT. Translated, it gives CASSEASGTGNTIYF.